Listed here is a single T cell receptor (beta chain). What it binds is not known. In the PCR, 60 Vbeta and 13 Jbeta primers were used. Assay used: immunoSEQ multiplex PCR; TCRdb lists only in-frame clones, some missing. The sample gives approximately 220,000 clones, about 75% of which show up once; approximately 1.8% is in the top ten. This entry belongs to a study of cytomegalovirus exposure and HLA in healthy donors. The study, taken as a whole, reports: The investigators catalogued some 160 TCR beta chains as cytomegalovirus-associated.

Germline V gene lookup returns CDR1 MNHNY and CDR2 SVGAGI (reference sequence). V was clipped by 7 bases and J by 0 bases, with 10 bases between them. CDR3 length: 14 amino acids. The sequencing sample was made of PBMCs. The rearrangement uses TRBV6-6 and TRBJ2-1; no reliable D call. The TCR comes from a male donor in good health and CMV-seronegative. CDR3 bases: TGTGCCAGCAAAGCCCGAGTCTCCTACAATGAGCAGTTCTTC. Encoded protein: CASKARVSYNEQFF.